The clone carrying this T cell receptor (beta chain) was detected many times. This CDR3 is 14 amino acids long. CDR1 is SGHVS and CDR2 is FQNEAQ in the germline V gene. Between the trimmed V and J ends, which lost 0 bases and 2 bases, there was a span of 8 bases. Time point noted: newly diagnosed GD, antithyroid drugs for less than 3 months. The TCR library was made from RNA extracted from PBMCs. Arm-PCR of CDR3 regions with iRepertoire HTBI primers generated TCR beta libraries. Original analysis: Spanning all samples, the identified segments comprised 60 to 70 TRBV and around 13 TRBJ. MiXCR, run by TCRdb on the multiplex PCR reads, gives a single entry per CDR3 protein. The V and J calls reflect TCRdb's pipeline rather than the authors' work. This sample carries approximately 480,000 distinct CDR3 sequences, about a sixth of them seen once, and the ten largest clones take 12%. The sample is drawn from a study of regulatory T cells in long-lasting Graves disease.

The same specimen was also included in a second study, on T cells in Graves' hyperthyroidism and ophthalmopathy.

The clonotype comes from a man aged 35-49 years with Graves disease. The V call is TRBV7-8, the J call TRBJ2-7; no clear D. Sample: peripheral blood mononuclear cells (PBMCs), taken at new diagnosis, from a patient treated with antithyroid drugs. In DNA form, the CDR3 reads TGTGCCAGCAGCTTAGCGGATCGGACCTACGAGCAGTACTTC. The encoded protein is CASSLADRTYEQYF.